This entry concerns a single T cell receptor beta chain. Its antigen is not identified. This entry comes from a study of T cell responses to AZD1222 COVID-19 vaccine. Study as a whole: Pooling of second doses given at about 4 or about 12 weeks was done.

Assay used: immunoSEQ multiplex PCR; TCRdb lists only in-frame clones, some missing. The table records approximately 150,000 clones, around 93% of them present only once. Findings of the study overall: All repertoire sampling was performed exclusively after the peak T cell response. Reportedly, nearly half of unique spike TCRs recognized epitopes outside B.1.351/B.1.1.7 mutations. Donor demographics were predominantly white British with a female majority; clonal diversity may be underestimated.

V dropped 6 bases and J dropped 4 bases, with 12 bases sitting between them. The CDR3 runs 13 residues. Material: peripheral blood, obtained on day 0 of AZD1222 vaccination. The chain joins TRBV12-3 or TRBV12-4 to TRBJ1-2; D is perhaps TRBD1 (6 bases). The TCR comes from an adult in good health. The CDR3 bases are TGTGCCAGCAGGCTACAGGGCCTCTATGGCTACACCTTC. As protein: CASRLQGLYGYTF.